Below are 16 T cell receptor beta chains sequenced from a single sample in a study of beta chain features in type 1 diabetes. Study-wide points: In all four CD4+ subsets, TCRB CDR3 length was significantly, moderately reduced in type 1 diabetes.

What these receptors recognize is not known. TCRB transcripts that were expressed got sequenced, as all of the isolated RNA had been reverse transcribed. The table came from immunoSEQ multiplex PCR; TCRdb's copy has only in-frame clones and leaves some out. The sample contains 600,000 to 700,000 clones, around 11% of which appear only once. The sequenced sample was naive CD4+ T cells from blood. The receptors come from a man aged 25 to 40 with type 1 diabetes.

The V call is TRBV30, the J call TRBJ2-7; TRBD1 aligns across 7 bases. V dropped 6 bases and J dropped 2; count of bases not matched to a gene: 7. The CDR3 covers 13 residues. CDR1 is GTSNPN and CDR2 is SVGIG in the germline V gene (reference sequence). The CDR3 spells CACTRDSTYEQYF. DNA of the CDR3: TGTGCCTGTACCCGGGACAGCACCTACGAGCAGTACTTC.

This clone was seen a few times. This chain joins TRBV27 and TRBJ2-1; TRBD2 is a possible D gene (5 bases). CDR1 is MNHEY, CDR2 SMNVEV, per germline (reference sequence). V lost 2 bases and J 3 bases, leaving 8 bases between the germline ends. The CDR3 runs to 14 residues. CDR3 in amino acids: CASSLVGVYNEQFF. CDR3 DNA sequence: TGTGCCAGCAGTTTAGTCGGGGTCTACAATGAGCAGTTCTTC.

This clone turned up a few times. J is TRBJ2-3 and V is TRBV9; 8 bases fit TRBD2. The length of the CDR3 is 16 residues. CDR1 SGDLS and CDR2 YYNGEE come from the germline V gene. The ends lost 4 bases at V and 0 bases at J; junction bases unmatched: 7. The CDR3 bases are TGTGCCAGCAGCTCAAGACTAGCGTCTAGCACAGATACGCAGTATTTT. Translating it yields CASSSRLASSTDTQYF.

This clone was found a few times. V gene TRBV6-5 combines with J gene TRBJ1-2; no clear D. The CDR3 consists of 13 residues. The ends were cut back, 5 bases at V and 3 bases at J, with 10 bases in the middle. CDR1 is MNHEY and CDR2 is SVGAGI in the germline V gene. The CDR3 sequence is CASSKGLYYGYTF. The CDR3 DNA is TGTGCCAGCAGTAAGGGCCTTTACTATGGCTACACCTTC.

This clone was seen a few times. The chain combines TRBV9 with TRBJ2-2; D is possibly TRBD2 (5 bases). Between the trimmed V and J ends, which lost 0 bases and 5 bases, there was a span of 14 bases. This CDR3 has 16 amino acids. In germline, CDR1 is SGDLS, CDR2 YYNGEE. CDR3 coding DNA: TGTGCCAGCAGCGTAGAACCGGGGTCGGTTACCGGGGAGCTGTTTTTT. This translates into CASSVEPGSVTGELFF.

The chain carries TRBV7-2 and TRBJ2-4; D might be TRBD1 (5 bases). The CDR3 runs 13 residues. The germline V and J ends were trimmed by 1 base and 5 bases, with 6 bases remaining between them. Germline CDR1 is SGHTA and CDR2 is FQGNSA. The CDR3 sequence: CASSLDRQNIQYF. DNA of the CDR3: TGTGCCAGCAGCTTAGACAGGCAAAACATTCAGTACTTC.

This clone was picked up a small number of times. The chain joins TRBV25-1 to TRBJ1-1; no clear D. Trimming took 5 bases from V and 1 from J, leaving 11 bases between them. The CDR3 loop spans 14 amino acids. Germline CDR1 and CDR2: MGHDK and SYGVNS. Here the CDR3 reads CASSLYPGNTEAFF. The CDR3 coding sequence is TGTGCCAGCAGTCTCTACCCGGGGAACACTGAAGCTTTCTTT.

This clone was seen a few times. The rearrangement joins TRBV4-2 to TRBJ1-2; 10 nucleotides match TRBD1. CDR3 length: 13 residues. Germline V gene lookup returns CDR1 LGHNA and CDR2 YNFKEQ. J was trimmed by 2 bases and V by 6 bases; bases with no gene match: 0. CDR3 in DNA: TGTGCCAGCAGGGGACAGGGGAACTATGGCTACACCTTC. Translated: CASRGQGNYGYTF.

In its sample, this clone was seen a few times. The genes are TRBV25-1 and TRBJ1-5; 7 bases agree with TRBD1. CDR1 and CDR2 (germline): MGHDK, SYGVNS. The V and J ends lost 5 bases and 2 bases, in that order; junction bases with no gene match: 6. The CDR3 has 15 amino acids. The CDR3 region is CASSLSGQGNQPQHF. The DNA for the CDR3 is TGTGCCAGCAGTCTTTCCGGACAGGGCAATCAGCCCCAGCATTTT.

The V and J genes are TRBV7-2 and TRBJ1-2; D is uncertain. The V and J ends lost 5 bases and 5 bases respectively, with 12 bases between them. This CDR3 has 13 residues. The germline V gene has CDR1 SGHTA and CDR2 FQGNSA. The CDR3 nucleotides are TGTGCCAGCAGCCCGCCGGGGAAATATGGCTACACCTTC. Translation gives CASSPPGKYGYTF.

This chain connects TRBV29-1 to TRBJ1-1, with 8 nucleotides matching TRBD1. The germline V gene has CDR1 SQVTM and CDR2 ANQGSEA. CDR3 length: 13 residues. Unmatched junction bases numbered 6, after V lost 5 bases and J lost 4 bases. The CDR3 reads CSVRTGGSTEAFF. CDR3 sequence (DNA): TGCAGCGTTCGAACAGGGGGAAGCACTGAAGCTTTCTTT.

This clone has only a few counts. The chain uses TRBV19 and TRBJ2-7; perhaps TRBD2 as D (6 bases). The CDR3 length is 14 residues. Trimming left V 10 bases short and J 3 bases short, with 19 bases between. The germline gives CDR1 LNHDA, CDR2 SQIVND (reference sequence). The CDR3 region is CATSWAGLSYEQYF. DNA for the CDR3: TGTGCCACCTCCTGGGCGGGGCTGAGCTACGAGCAGTACTTC.

J is TRBJ2-4 and V is TRBV7-2, with D unclear. The length of the CDR3 is 15 residues. Trimming removed 5 bases at V and 5 bases at J, with 16 bases between. Per germline, CDR1 SGHTA and CDR2 FQGNSA. CDR3 bases: TGTGCCAGCAGCGCCCTGGGGTTCACAGAAAACATTCAGTACTTC. It is translated as CASSALGFTENIQYF. The complete variable domain, with remaining parts taken from reference TRBV7-2 and TRBJ2-4, reads GAGVSQSPSNKVTEKGKDVELRCDPISGHTALYWYRQSLGQGLEFLIYFQGNSAPDKSGLPSDRFSAERTGGSVSTLTIQRTQQEDSAVYLCASSALGFTENIQYFGAGTRLSVL.

The J gene is TRBJ2-5, the V gene TRBV20-1, with D unresolved. Trimming removed 4 bases at V and 5 bases at J, with 8 bases between. The CDR3 contains 11 residues. Germline loops: CDR1 DFQATT, CDR2 SNEGSKA (reference sequence). DNA for the CDR3: TGCAGTGCTAAAGACGAGGAGACCCAGTACTTC. Translated: CSAKDEETQYF.

V and J are TRBV10-3 and TRBJ2-2; tentatively, D is TRBD2 (6 bases). V lost 8 bases and J lost 4, with 8 bases in between. The CDR3 has 12 amino acids. Germline values: CDR1 ENHRY, CDR2 SYGVKD. The CDR3 DNA follows: TGTGCCATCTACGGGGGCACCGGGGAGCTGTTTTTT. Residues: CAIYGGTGELFF.

The sample holds a few counts of this clone. The rearrangement uses TRBV27 and TRBJ2-3, with D tentatively TRBD1 (5 bases). CDR3 length: 12 amino acids. Trimming left V 7 bases short and J 4 bases short, with 9 bases between. Germline V gene lookup returns CDR1 MNHEY and CDR2 SMNVEV (reference sequence). DNA for the CDR3: TGTGCCAGCAAAACAGGACCAGATACGCAGTATTTT. This sequence encodes CASKTGPDTQYF.